This T cell receptor (beta chain) was retrieved from a study of T cells in Graves' hyperthyroidism and ophthalmopathy. Study findings and constraints: Ophthalmopathy was distinguished from stable hyperthyroidism by 13 V-J signatures.

Trimming stripped 1 base from V and 5 bases from J, with 15 bases between. Germline CDR1 and CDR2: DFQATT and SNEGSKA (reference sequence). This CDR3 comprises 15 residues. RNA transcripts were the template for amplifying TCR beta CDR3 regions. The TCR CDR3 was amplified in a first-round RT-PCR using the HTBI primer set. From the multiplex PCR reads, TCRdb called clonotypes with MiXCR, one entry per CDR3 protein. Of a few hundred thousand distinct CDR3 sequences in the sample, under 60% are singletons; the top ten hold roughly 8.2%. Regarding this clonotype: Its antigen is not known. It is likely a read error, because the conserved phenylalanine at the end of the CDR3 is missing.

The sequence derives from a woman younger than 35 with Graves' hyperthyroidism. The sample comprised peripheral blood or thyroid tissue (not recorded which). The chain combines TRBV20-1 with TRBJ1-5, with TRBD1 as a possible D gene (6 bases). The CDR3 sequence: CSARVGGRGDQPQHL. In DNA form, the CDR3 reads TGCAGTGCTAGAGTGGGGGGGCGAGGGGATCAGCCCCAGCATTTA.